The 18 T cell receptor beta chains reported below all come from one sample, sequenced in a study of identical twins. TCRdb independently ran MiXCR on the 5' RACE reads; one entry per CDR3 protein. The sample shows roughly 1,500,000 distinct CDR3 sequences, roughly a third of them seen only once. The sample taken for sequencing was cord blood. These receptors all come from a newborn girl in good health.

The chain links TRBV18 to TRBJ1-6, with no clear D. CDR1 and CDR2 (germline): KGHSH, LQKENI. Trimming removed 3 bases from V and 5 bases from J, with 8 bases in between. CDR3 length: 14 amino acids. The CDR3 loop reads CASSPLDDNSPLHF. CDR3 nucleotide sequence: TGTGCCAGCTCACCCCTGGATGATAATTCACCCCTCCACTTT.

This clonotype was seen more than once but under ten times. This chain links TRBV12-3 or TRBV12-4 with TRBJ1-1; D possibly corresponds to TRBD1 (5 bases). The CDR3 consists of 14 residues. Trimming pared 3 bases from V and 2 bases from J, leaving 10 bases between. CDR3 nucleotides: TGTGCCAGCAGTTTCCGGGGCTTCAACACTGAAGCTTTCTTT. It is translated as CASSFRGFNTEAFF.

This clonotype was detected only a few times. Here the CDR3 reads CATTTGHSLTEAFF. In nucleotides, the CDR3 is TGTGCCACCACTACGGGACACAGCCTCACTGAAGCTTTCTTT. This rearrangement joins TRBV12-3 or TRBV12-4 to TRBJ1-1; maybe TRBD1 (6 bases). Trimming pared 10 bases from V and 4 bases from J, leaving 19 bases between. CDR3 length: 14 residues.

This clonotype has a handful of counts. V usage is TRBV6-6 and J usage is TRBJ2-4; 7 bases match TRBD1. This CDR3 comprises 16 residues. V lost 2 bases, J lost 0 bases, and 4 bases stayed unmatched. The V gene's germline CDR1 is MNHNY and CDR2 SVGAGI (reference sequence). The CDR3 sequence is CASSYPQGVAKNIQYF. DNA for the CDR3: TGTGCCAGCAGTTACCCGCAGGGGGTAGCCAAAAACATTCAGTACTTC.

This chain uses TRBV7-9 with TRBJ2-2, with TRBD2 matching over 8 bases. The CDR3 contains 15 residues. V lost 3 bases, J lost 5 bases, and 5 bases stayed unmatched. The V gene's germline CDR1 is SEHNR and CDR2 FQNEAQ (reference sequence). The CDR3 DNA follows: TGTGCCAGCAGCTTTCTCGCTAGCGGGACCGGGGAGCTGTTTTTT. Encoded protein: CASSFLASGTGELFF.

In regard to this clonotype: A much larger clone lies a single base off, so this may be a read error. The chain combines TRBV29-1 with TRBJ2-3; D possibly corresponds to TRBD2 (5 bases). Germline-derived CDR1 and CDR2 are SQVTM and ANQGSEA. CDR3 length: 14 amino acids. DNA for the CDR3: TGCGGCGTCAGCCGATTGGCGGGCTCAGATACGCAGTATTTT. This translates into CGVSRLAGSDTQYF.

This clonotype was seen only a few times. The chain couples TRBV20-1 to TRBJ2-7; D is undetermined. The CDR3 has 14 residues. Germline-derived CDR1 and CDR2 are DFQATT and SNEGSKA (reference sequence). V lost 6 bases to trimming and J lost 2 bases, with 17 bases between them. The CDR3 protein is CSAAKARATYEQYF. CDR3 bases: TGCAGTGCCGCCAAGGCGAGAGCTACCTACGAGCAGTACTTC.

This clonotype was found many times. V usage is TRBV10-3 and J usage is TRBJ2-5; TRBD2 agrees at 10 bases. The V and J ends lost 8 bases and 2 bases, in that order; junction bases with no gene match: 8. The CDR3 extends over 15 amino acids. The V gene's germline CDR1 is ENHRY and CDR2 SYGVKD. The CDR3 loop reads CAISRTSGVQETQYF. The CDR3 DNA is TGTGCCATCTCCCGAACTAGCGGGGTACAAGAGACCCAGTACTTC.

The CDR3 protein is CASSLYGRGDTGELFF. CDR3 coding DNA: TGCGCCAGCAGCTTGTATGGCCGGGGGGACACCGGGGAGCTGTTTTTT. V usage is TRBV5-1 and J usage is TRBJ2-2; TRBD2 agrees at 7 bases. The CDR3 length is 16 residues. The junction had 6 bases not matched to a gene; V was cut back by 1 base and J by 3 bases. CDR1 is SGHRS, CDR2 YFSETQ, per germline.

V and J are TRBV20-1 and TRBJ2-1; 7 bases map to TRBD2. Germline CDR1 reads DFQATT; CDR2 reads SNEGSKA (reference sequence). V gave up 2 bases and J gave up 0 bases; unmatched junction bases: 10. The CDR3 contains 17 residues. DNA of the CDR3: TGCAGTGCTAGACGGAATAGCGGGTCTAGCTCCTACAATGAGCAGTTCTTC. It encodes CSARRNSGSSSYNEQFF.

The V and J genes are TRBV15 and TRBJ1-2; D may be TRBD1 (5 bases). Deletions cut 2 bases from V and 8 bases from J, with 18 bases between. Per the germline V gene, CDR1 is LNHNV and CDR2 is YYDKDF (reference sequence). This CDR3 contains 15 residues. Written as DNA, the CDR3 is TGTGCCACCAGCAGACCGGGACTCCTAAACAGGGGCTACACCTTC. Amino acids: CATSRPGLLNRGYTF.

This chain joins TRBV11-2 and TRBJ1-2; 12 bases are a match to TRBD1. V shed 6 bases and J 3 bases; nucleotides not matched to a gene: 8. CDR1 is SGHAT, CDR2 FQNNGV, per germline. This CDR3 has 16 amino acids. The CDR3 coding sequence is TGTGCCAGCAGAAAAAGCGGGACAGGGGGCGACTATGGCTACACCTTC. Its translation: CASRKSGTGGDYGYTF.

V gene TRBV20-1 combines with J gene TRBJ1-1; D gene unclear. V gave up 5 bases and J gave up 3 bases, with 22 bases separating them. The CDR3 consists of 16 residues. Germline values: CDR1 DFQATT, CDR2 SNEGSKA (reference sequence). CDR3 protein: CSADNHPRPGYTEAFF. The CDR3 DNA follows: TGCAGTGCTGATAATCATCCAAGGCCTGGGTACACTGAAGCTTTCTTT.

This clonotype was seen more than once but under ten times. This chain joins TRBV9 and TRBJ1-6; D gene ambiguous. The germline V gene has CDR1 SGDLS and CDR2 YYNGEE. The CDR3 sequence is 16 residues long. Trimming pared 0 bases from V and 7 bases from J, leaving 14 bases between. The CDR3 coding sequence is TGTGCCAGCAGCGTAGCGGCAGCCCAAGGGAATTCACCCCTCCACTTT. Its protein product is CASSVAAAQGNSPLHF.

There are a few counts of this clonotype. The rearrangement links TRBV5-1 to TRBJ2-7, with TRBD2 matching 9 bases. Germline CDR1 SGHRS, CDR2 YFSETQ. The V and J ends lost 1 base and 2 bases, in that order; junction bases with no gene match: 7. This CDR3 has 16 residues. CDR3 sequence (DNA): TGCGCCAGCAGCTTGACCAGCGGGGGGCTAACCTACGAGCAGTACTTC. Its translation is CASSLTSGGLTYEQYF. Full variable domain (remainder filled in from reference TRBV5-1 and TRBJ2-7): KAGVTQTPRYLIKTRGQQVTLSCSPISGHRSVSWYQQTPGQGLQFLFEYFSETQRNKGNFPGRFSGRQFSNSRSEMNVSTLELGDSALYLCASSLTSGGLTYEQYFGPGTRLTVT.

This clonotype has just a few counts. This rearrangement joins TRBV5-1 to TRBJ1-1; D unclear. Germline assignment: CDR1 SGHRS and CDR2 YFSETQ. V dropped 0 bases and J dropped 0 bases, with 12 bases sitting between them. The CDR3 has 16 residues. The CDR3 spells CASSLAGSYLNTEAFF. CDR3 nucleotides: TGCGCCAGCAGCTTGGCCGGTTCTTACCTGAACACTGAAGCTTTCTTT.

V is TRBV5-1 and J is TRBJ2-3; no clear D gene. The CDR3 totals 15 residues. V was clipped by 4 bases and J by 10 bases, with 22 bases between them. Germline-derived CDR1 and CDR2 are SGHRS and YFSETQ. The CDR3 protein is CASSPLPVAQNAQYF. The CDR3 region has the DNA TGCGCCAGCAGCCCGCTCCCAGTAGCACAGAATGCGCAGTATTTT.

This clonotype was detected only a few times. The chain carries TRBV19 and TRBJ2-7; D uncertain. The germline V and J ends were trimmed by 4 bases and 3 bases, with 7 bases remaining between them. The CDR3 loop spans 12 amino acids. Germline V CDR1 and CDR2: LNHDA, SQIVND (reference sequence). In DNA form, the CDR3 reads TGTGCCAGTAGTAACCCCAGCTACGAGCAGTACTTC. Its protein product is CASSNPSYEQYF.